This TCR beta chain was identified in a study of T cell clones after liver transplantation. As for the study in general: Three of the eight recipients were HCV-positive; the rest had non-autoimmune, non-viral transplant indications. Without induction therapy, subjects received standard immunosuppression until 12-24 months post-transplant. At least one year of complete immunosuppression withdrawal without enzymes over twice normal defined tolerance.

Profiled with immunoSEQ multiplex PCR; TCRdb holds only in-frame clones, not every one. The sample comprises tens of thousands of clones, 80% to 95% of which are singletons, and approximately 0.96% rests with the top ten. The receptor was derived from a human patient who received a liver transplant. Some T cells may have come from the graft donor. Sequencing used CD4+ T cells from blood, obtained 25 months after liver transplant.

Written as DNA, the CDR3 is TGTGCCAGCAGTCCCACCCGACTAGCTTCCTACAATGAGCAGTTCTTC. The encoded protein is CASSPTRLASYNEQFF. The chain combines TRBV28 with TRBJ2-1; TRBD2 agrees at 7 bases. J was trimmed by 1 base and V by 5 bases; bases with no gene match: 8. Germline assignment: CDR1 MDHEN and CDR2 SYDVKM. This CDR3 has 16 amino acids.